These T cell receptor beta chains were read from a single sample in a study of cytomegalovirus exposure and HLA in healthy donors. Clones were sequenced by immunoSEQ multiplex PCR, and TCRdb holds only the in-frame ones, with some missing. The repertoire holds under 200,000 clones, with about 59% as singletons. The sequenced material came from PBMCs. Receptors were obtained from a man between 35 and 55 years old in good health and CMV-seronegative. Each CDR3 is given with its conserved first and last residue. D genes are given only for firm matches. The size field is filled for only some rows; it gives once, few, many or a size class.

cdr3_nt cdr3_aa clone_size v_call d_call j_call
TGTGCCAGCAGCTTACAGAGCGGGATGGATACGCAGTATTTT CASSLQSGMDTQYF NA TRBV7-3 TRBD2 TRBJ2-3
TGTGCCAGCAGCGTAGTGGTTGGGGGGGAGACCCAGTACTTC CASSVVVGGETQYF NA TRBV9 NA TRBJ2-5
TGTGCCAGTAGTTGGGCCGCCGCGAACACCGGGGAGCTGTTTTTT CASSWAAANTGELFF NA TRBV19 NA TRBJ2-2
TGTGCCACTCAGGACAGGGACAATCAGCCCCAGCATTTT CATQDRDNQPQHF once TRBV25-1 TRBD1 TRBJ1-5
TGTGCCAGCAGTCCCGGGACAATTAGGGATCAGCCCCAGCATTTT CASSPGTIRDQPQHF few TRBV6-6 NA TRBJ1-5
TGTGCCAGCAGTGACGGGGGATACGAGCAGTACTTC CASSDGGYEQYF NA TRBV7-8 NA TRBJ2-7
TGCAGCGTTCAACAGGTCCCTAATGAAAAACTGTTTTTT CSVQQVPNEKLFF NA TRBV29-1 NA TRBJ1-4
TGTGCCAGCAGCTTAGGAGAAGATACGCAGTATTTT CASSLGEDTQYF NA TRBV11-3 NA TRBJ2-3
TGTGCCAGCTCACCTCTTACTGCGGCTGGAAACACCATATATTTT CASSPLTAAGNTIYF NA TRBV18 NA TRBJ1-3
TGTGCCAGTAGTGGCACAGGGGCGGACAATGAGCAGTTCTTC CASSGTGADNEQFF NA TRBV19 TRBD1 TRBJ2-1
TGTGCCAGCAGCTTGGCTCAGCGGACCGGGGAGCTGTTTTTT CASSLAQRTGELFF NA TRBV11-2 NA TRBJ2-2
TGTGCCAGCAGCCCTACCGGGGGGGCCTACAATGAGCAGTTCTTC CASSPTGGAYNEQFF NA TRBV14 TRBD2 TRBJ2-1
TGTGCCAGCTCGTCCCAGGGTTCTCAGCCCCAGCATTTT CASSSQGSQPQHF NA TRBV18 NA TRBJ1-5
TGTGCCAGCAGTTTGGGGGGAGGGACAGGGGGCCTAAATCAGCCCCAGCATTTT CASSLGGGTGGLNQPQHF NA TRBV28 TRBD1 TRBJ1-5
TGCGCCAGCAGCCCCGGACAGGCAAGCTCCTACAATGAGCAGTTCTTC CASSPGQASSYNEQFF few TRBV5-1 TRBD1 TRBJ2-1
TGTGCCAGCAGTTTCTTCGGGGGATTCACCGGGGAGCTGTTTTTT CASSFFGGFTGELFF NA TRBV27 NA TRBJ2-2
TGTGCCAGCAGCTATAACCGGGACAGGGACGACGAGCAGTACTTC CASSYNRDRDDEQYF NA TRBV5-4 TRBD1 TRBJ2-7
TGTGCCAGCAGGCCGGGACTCTCAAGTGAGCAGTTCTTC CASRPGLSSEQFF few TRBV28 NA TRBJ2-1
TGTGCCAGCCAGCCGGGACAGGGGGCTAACTATGGCTACACCTTC CASQPGQGANYGYTF NA TRBV6-5 TRBD1 TRBJ1-2
TGTGCCAGCACTTCGTTGTACGAGCAGTACTTC CASTSLYEQYF once TRBV28 NA TRBJ2-7
TGTGCCAGCAGCTTAGCCGTTGACTCCTCTGGAAACACCATATATTTT CASSLAVDSSGNTIYF few TRBV7-6 NA TRBJ1-3
TGTGCCAGCAGCTTAGGGGGGCCTTCCTCCGGCGGGGAGCTGTTTTTT CASSLGGPSSGGELFF NA TRBV11-3 NA TRBJ2-2
TGCAGCGTTGCACGGGAAAAGGACACCGGGGAGCTGTTTTTT CSVAREKDTGELFF NA TRBV29-1 NA TRBJ2-2
TGTGCCAGCAGCATGCGACAGGGATACATAGCCGGGGAGCTGTTTTTT CASSMRQGYIAGELFF few TRBV14 TRBD1 TRBJ2-2
TGTGCCAACTCACCCCAGGCGACCGGGGAGCTGTTTTTT CANSPQATGELFF NA TRBV18 NA TRBJ2-2
TGTGCCTGGAGTAAAACTCCACCGGGGTACCAAGAGACCCAGTACTTC CAWSKTPPGYQETQYF once TRBV30 NA TRBJ2-5
TGTGCCAGCAGTGTTACGGGGGACGAAAAACTGTTTTTT CASSVTGDEKLFF NA TRBV7-9 NA TRBJ1-4
TGTGCCAGCAGCTCTACAGGGCGCACTGAAGCTTTCTTT CASSSTGRTEAFF NA TRBV6-1 NA TRBJ1-1
TGTGCCAGCAGTCAATACACTGAAGCTTTCTTT CASSQYTEAFF NA TRBV6-1 NA TRBJ1-1
TGTGCCTGGAGTCAGGGTTTGGGAGAGACCCAGTACTTC CAWSQGLGETQYF NA TRBV30 NA TRBJ2-5
TGTGCCAGCAGCTCACCCAGGGTCTATGAGCAGTTCTTC CASSSPRVYEQFF NA TRBV7-2 NA TRBJ2-1
TGTGCCAGCAGCCAAATCCAACTACAAGAGACCCAGTACTTC CASSQIQLQETQYF NA TRBV14 NA TRBJ2-5
TGTGCCAGCAGTTTTCCCCCGAGAGCCCTAGCGAATCTTTTT CASSFPPRALANLF NA TRBV6-5 NA TRBJ1-1
TGTGCCTGGAGTGTACATCCCTCGAGGGAGCTGTTTTTT CAWSVHPSRELFF NA TRBV30 NA TRBJ2-2
TGTGCCAGCCGGGGGTCCTCCTACGAGCAGTACTTC CASRGSSYEQYF NA TRBV28 NA TRBJ2-7
TGCGCCAGCCAACGCGGTGCGGGAGAAATGTACGAGCAGTACTTC CASQRGAGEMYEQYF once TRBV23-1 TRBD2 TRBJ2-7
TGTGCCAGCAGTTACTCTTCCGCCTACGAGCAGTACTTC CASSYSSAYEQYF NA TRBV6-5 NA TRBJ2-7
TGTGCCAGCAGCTTACAGCGAATCTCCTACAATGAGCAGTTCTTC CASSLQRISYNEQFF NA TRBV7-2 NA TRBJ2-1
TGTGCCATCAAAGGGACTAGCGGGAGTCACGAGCAGTACTTC CAIKGTSGSHEQYF once TRBV10-3 TRBD2 TRBJ2-7
TGTGCCAGCAGCGACAGGGGTCTCTCTGGAAACACCATATATTTT CASSDRGLSGNTIYF NA TRBV2 TRBD1 TRBJ1-3
TGCGCCAGCAGCTTGGAGGTGAGAACAGCCGATAATTCACCCCTCCACTTT CASSLEVRTADNSPLHF NA TRBV5-1 NA TRBJ1-6
TGTGCCAGCAGCTGGGACTCTACCGGGGAGCTGTTTTTT CASSWDSTGELFF NA TRBV7-9 NA TRBJ2-2
TGTGCCAGCTCACGGGCCCCACTAGCGGGGGTGAATACGCAGTATTTT CASSRAPLAGVNTQYF NA TRBV18 TRBD2 TRBJ2-3
TGTGCCTGGGGGGAGACTAGCGGGAGAAACACCGGGGAGCTGTTTTTT CAWGETSGRNTGELFF NA TRBV30 TRBD2 TRBJ2-2
TGTGCCAGCAGCGACCCGGGACTTCTCACAGATACGCAGTATTTT CASSDPGLLTDTQYF few TRBV6-1 NA TRBJ2-3
TGCGCCAGCAGCCAAGATAGACAGGGGGCTCGCAATCAGCCCCAGCATTTT CASSQDRQGARNQPQHF NA TRBV4-1 TRBD1 TRBJ1-5
TGTGCCAGCGGCGGTTCCGAGCAGTACTTC CASGGSEQYF few TRBV2 NA TRBJ2-7
TGTGCCAGCAGCTTAGGGACAGCGAACACTGAAGCTTTCTTT CASSLGTANTEAFF NA TRBV7-8 NA TRBJ1-1
TGTGCCAGCACCGCCAGGGGACAGGAGACCCAGTACTTC CASTARGQETQYF NA TRBV2 TRBD1 TRBJ2-5
TGCGCCAGCAGCCCCCGTCGACAGAATATACAAGAGACCCAGTACTTC CASSPRRQNIQETQYF NA TRBV5-1 NA TRBJ2-5
TGTGCCAGCAGTGGGGGTCTAGCTCGCTTCCAGGTCGGGGAGACCCAGTACTTC CASSGGLARFQVGETQYF NA TRBV6-1 NA TRBJ2-5
TGCAGCGCCGGGGGGGCCGGGGAGCTGTTTTTT CSAGGAGELFF NA TRBV29-1 TRBD2 TRBJ2-2
TGTGCCAGCAGGGTTGGCGGCGGGGGGGCCAGAGAGACCCAGTACTTC CASRVGGGGARETQYF few TRBV5-4 TRBD2 TRBJ2-5
TGTGCCAGCAGTCCCCAGGGGGTCGGGAACACTGAAGCTTTCTTT CASSPQGVGNTEAFF NA TRBV6-5 TRBD1 TRBJ1-1